This T cell receptor beta chain was captured in a study of T cell repertoires in cytomegalovirus infection. About the study: Public TCR beta signatures indicated both CMV infection and matching HLA type. Regarding the study as a whole: Ex vivo responses were dominated by HLA-C-restricted CMV-specific TCR beta clonotypes. Cumulative public TCR beta family frequency identified CMV carriers with the relevant HLA.

This CDR3 has 16 amino acids. The germline CDR1 and CDR2 sequences are MNHEY and SVGAGI. The trim removed 2 bases at V and 4 bases at J, leaving 5 bases unmatched. MiXCR, applied by TCRdb to the reads, yields one record per CDR3 protein. The sample consists of 400,000 to 550,000 distinct CDR3 sequences, approximately 10% of them appearing once. This clonotype has a handful of counts. What it binds is unknown. This clonotype originated in a human donor in good health (CMV status not recorded). Some clones in this sample may be carry-over from other donors' samples. The chain is built from TRBV6-5 and TRBJ2-1, with 10 bases that match TRBD2. Sequenced: PBMCs. The CDR3 bases are TGTGCCAGCAGTTACCCCACTAGCGGGACTTACAATGAGCAGTTCTTC. Translation: CASSYPTSGTYNEQFF.